Below are 18 T cell receptor beta chains sequenced from a single sample in a study of TIL therapy for anti-PD-1-resistant metastatic lung cancer. The libraries were made with immunoSEQ v3. The data were produced by immunoSEQ multiplex PCR, yet TCRdb's version contains in-frame clones alone and is incomplete. Among 16,000 or so clones, over 65% were seen once, and the ten largest hold around 35%. Time point in this sample: pre-treatment sample, taken before nivolumab and TIL therapy. The source material was blood, sampled at baseline. Receptors were obtained from a person aged 30 to 80 with non-small cell lung cancer.

V and J are TRBV27 and TRBJ1-1; TRBD1 matches 8 bases. This CDR3 is 14 amino acids long. V gave up 7 bases and J gave up 3 bases; unmatched junction bases: 7. Per germline, CDR1 MNHEY and CDR2 SMNVEV (reference sequence). The CDR3 nucleotides are TGTGCCAGCACCCGGACAGGGAGGTACACTGAAGCTTTCTTT. Protein sequence: CASTRTGRYTEAFF.

The V call is TRBV11-3, the J call TRBJ2-7, with TRBD2 matching 9 bases. Germline lookup yields CDR1 SGHNT and CDR2 YENEEA. This CDR3 has 15 residues. V shed 1 base and J 2 bases; nucleotides not matched to a gene: 3. The CDR3 loop is CASSLGLAETYEQYF. The CDR3 DNA sequence: TGTGCCAGCAGCTTAGGACTAGCGGAGACCTACGAGCAGTACTTC.

The gene calls are TRBV7-3 and TRBJ2-3; unclear D gene. V gave up 4 bases and J gave up 3 bases, with 11 bases separating them. Germline lookup yields CDR1 SGHTA and CDR2 FQGTGA. This CDR3 region has 14 residues. The CDR3 sequence: CASSSRGRTDTQYF. The CDR3 bases are TGTGCCAGCAGCTCCCGTGGGCGGACAGATACGCAGTATTTT.

Note on this clone: Sequence at one end of the junction differs from germline and may be a read error. The chain recombines TRBV5-6 with TRBJ2-7, with TRBD1 matching over 8 bases. The CDR3 runs 13 residues. The germline CDR1 and CDR2 sequences are SGHDT and YYEEEE. CDR3 bases: TGTGTCAGCAGCGCACAGGGGGGCCTCGAGCAGTACTTC. Translated: CVSSAQGGLEQYF.

The chain couples TRBV7-9 to TRBJ1-4; 9 positions match TRBD1. Unmatched junction bases numbered 5, after V lost 5 bases and J lost 4 bases. Per the germline V gene, CDR1 is SEHNR and CDR2 is FQNEAQ (reference sequence). The CDR3 extends over 15 amino acids. Here the CDR3 reads CASSPGQGFNEKLFF. CDR3 coding DNA: TGTGCCAGCAGCCCGGGACAGGGTTTTAATGAAAAACTGTTTTTT.

This clone was observed a few times. V usage is TRBV6-1 and J usage is TRBJ1-5, with 8 bases aligning to TRBD1. There are 15 residues in the CDR3. The germline V gene encodes CDR1 MNHNS and CDR2 SASEGT. The ends lost 7 bases at V and 2 bases at J; junction bases unmatched: 7. DNA of the CDR3: TGTGCCAGCACCCCCCAGGGGGCGGGCAATCAGCCCCAGCATTTT. It is translated as CASTPQGAGNQPQHF.

The chain carries TRBV7-9 and TRBJ2-3; D unresolved. The germline V gene encodes CDR1 SEHNR and CDR2 FQNEAQ (reference sequence). Trimming cost V 4 bases and J 0 bases, with 11 bases left between them. There are 15 residues in the CDR3. The CDR3 protein is CASSSRAPSTDTQYF. In nucleotides, the CDR3 is TGTGCCAGCAGCTCCAGAGCACCAAGCACAGATACGCAGTATTTT.

The chain has TRBV6-5 and TRBJ2-3; D remains ambiguous. V gave up 8 bases and J gave up 4 bases, with 13 bases separating them. Looked up from germline, CDR1 is MNHEY and CDR2 is SVGAGI. The CDR3 sequence is 13 residues long. The CDR3 coding sequence is TGTGCCAGCCGGCTAGATCCCTCAGATACGCAGTATTTT. Its protein product is CASRLDPSDTQYF.

The J gene is TRBJ1-2, the V gene TRBV6-6, with 7 bases fitting TRBD1. There are 14 residues in the CDR3. Germline assignment: CDR1 MNHNY and CDR2 SVGAGI (reference sequence). J gave up 2 bases and V 7 bases, and 7 bases lay outside the gene matches. The CDR3 reads CASNPTGRNYGYTF. CDR3 DNA sequence: TGTGCCAGCAATCCGACAGGGAGAAACTATGGCTACACCTTC.

This rearrangement joins TRBV5-1 to TRBJ2-3, with 9 bases aligning to TRBD2. CDR1 SGHRS and CDR2 YFSETQ come from the germline V gene. The CDR3 runs to 16 residues. The junction had 5 bases not matched to a gene; V was cut back by 0 bases and J by 3 bases. CDR3 coding DNA: TGCGCCAGCAGCTTGGCGGCGGGGGGGCCGACAGATACGCAGTATTTT. Translation gives CASSLAAGGPTDTQYF.

The chain recombines TRBV10-2 with TRBJ2-3, with 13 bases matching TRBD2. CDR3 length equals 19 residues. Germline lookup yields CDR1 WSHSY and CDR2 SAAADI. V dropped 2 bases and J dropped 8; count of bases not matched to a gene: 16. CDR3 in DNA: TGCGCCAGCAGTGAGGACCGGCTAAGGGGACTAGCGGGATCGGGTACGCAGTATTTT. Encoded protein: CASSEDRLRGLAGSGTQYF.

The chain joins TRBV2 to TRBJ1-2; 7 nucleotides align to TRBD1. Germline CDR1 is SNHLY and CDR2 is FYNNEI. CDR3 length: 15 amino acids. After removal of 0 bases from V and 4 bases from J, the junction contained 5 bases not matched to a gene. The CDR3 loop reads CASSEAIGGSYGYTF. CDR3 sequence (DNA): TGTGCCAGCAGTGAAGCGATAGGGGGCTCCTATGGCTACACCTTC.

This clone was seen just once. The chain combines TRBV7-6 with TRBJ2-2; no clear D. The CDR3 length is 16 residues. The germline V gene encodes CDR1 SGHVS and CDR2 FNYEAQ. Trimming pared 3 bases from V and 1 base from J, leaving 12 bases between. CDR3 loop: CASSFGIGGNTGELFF. CDR3 in DNA: TGTGCCAGCAGCTTTGGAATTGGCGGGAACACCGGGGAGCTGTTTTTT.

The rearrangement joins TRBV7-9 to TRBJ1-4; 7 bases align to TRBD1. The CDR3 consists of 18 residues. The ends lost 5 bases at V and 0 bases at J; junction bases unmatched: 12. CDR1 is SEHNR and CDR2 is FQNEAQ in the germline V gene (reference sequence). CDR3 sequence (DNA): TGTGCCAGCAGCCAACAGGGGCCACCTCTTGCAACTAATGAAAAACTGTTTTTT. It encodes CASSQQGPPLATNEKLFF.

V gene TRBV5-4 combines with J gene TRBJ2-5; D may be TRBD1 (6 bases). The CDR3 totals 18 residues. Germline values: CDR1 SGHNT, CDR2 YYREEE (reference sequence). Trimming took 1 base from V and 2 from J, leaving 21 bases between them. This CDR3 reads CASSLSPANHRDQETQYF. CDR3 sequence (DNA): TGTGCCAGCAGCTTGTCGCCGGCGAATCACAGGGATCAAGAGACCCAGTACTTC.

The chain recombines TRBV5-4 with TRBJ2-2; tentative D call: TRBD2 (5 bases). The CDR3 contains 14 residues. Germline CDR1 is SGHNT and CDR2 is YYREEE (reference sequence). The V gene lost 4 bases and the J gene lost 5 bases, with 12 bases spanning the gap. The CDR3 sequence: CASSPPGKTGELFF. CDR3 DNA: TGTGCCAGCAGCCCCCCGGGGAAAACCGGGGAGCTGTTTTTT.

In the case of this clone: The junction does not match germline at one end; this may be a read error. V gene TRBV29-1 combines with J gene TRBJ2-3; a weak D match, TRBD1 (6 bases). The CDR3 is 12 residues long. CDR1 is SQVTM, CDR2 ANQGSEA, per germline. The CDR3 coding sequence is TGCAGCGTCCTTAGCTGGACAGATACGCACCATTTT. Translating it yields CSVLSWTDTHHF.

V gene TRBV27 combines with J gene TRBJ2-3; 7 bases are shared with TRBD2. Germline assignment: CDR1 MNHEY and CDR2 SMNVEV (reference sequence). V shed 4 bases and J 11 bases; nucleotides not matched to a gene: 18. This CDR3 contains 16 residues. CDR3 in amino acids: CASSSILSGLERGQYF. CDR3 coding DNA: TGTGCCAGCAGTTCCATCCTTAGCGGGCTCGAAAGGGGGCAGTATTTT.